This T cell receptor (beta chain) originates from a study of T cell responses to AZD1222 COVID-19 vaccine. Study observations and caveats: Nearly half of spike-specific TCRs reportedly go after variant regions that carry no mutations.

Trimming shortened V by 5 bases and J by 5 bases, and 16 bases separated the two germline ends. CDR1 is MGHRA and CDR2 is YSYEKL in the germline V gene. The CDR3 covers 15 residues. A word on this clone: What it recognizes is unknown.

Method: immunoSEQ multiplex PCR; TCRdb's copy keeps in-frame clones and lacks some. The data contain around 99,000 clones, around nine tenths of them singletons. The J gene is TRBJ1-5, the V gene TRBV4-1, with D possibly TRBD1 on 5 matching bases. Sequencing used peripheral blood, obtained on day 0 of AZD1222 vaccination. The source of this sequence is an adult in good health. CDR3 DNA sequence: TGCGCCAGCAGCGCCGGGACCCGAGGAGATCAGCCCCAGCATTTT. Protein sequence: CASSAGTRGDQPQHF.